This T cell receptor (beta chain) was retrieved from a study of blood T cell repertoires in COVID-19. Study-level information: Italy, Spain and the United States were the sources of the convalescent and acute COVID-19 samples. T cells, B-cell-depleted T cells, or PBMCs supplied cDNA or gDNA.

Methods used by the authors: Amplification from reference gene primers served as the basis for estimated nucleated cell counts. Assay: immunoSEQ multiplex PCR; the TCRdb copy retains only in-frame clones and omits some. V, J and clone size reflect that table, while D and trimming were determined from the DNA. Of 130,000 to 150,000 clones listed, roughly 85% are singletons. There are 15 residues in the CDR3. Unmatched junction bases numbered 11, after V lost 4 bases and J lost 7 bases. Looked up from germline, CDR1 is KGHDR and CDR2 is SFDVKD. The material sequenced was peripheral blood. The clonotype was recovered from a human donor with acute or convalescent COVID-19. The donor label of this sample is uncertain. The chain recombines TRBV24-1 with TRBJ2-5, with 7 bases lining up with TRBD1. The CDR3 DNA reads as TGTGCCACCAGTGACCCCGGACAGGATTGGGGGACCCAGTACTTC. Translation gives CATSDPGQDWGTQYF.